The 31 T cell receptor beta chains below come from one sample, sequenced in a study of shared clonotypes between healthy human individuals. Here immunoSEQ multiplex PCR was the method, and the copy in TCRdb shows in-frame clones only, minus some. Of about 2 million clones in the sample, about 95% are singletons; the top ten hold around 1.1%. Terminally differentiated effector memory CD45RA+ cells were left out of the naive CD8 fraction, which was CD45RO-negative and positively selected for CCR7. The sample consisted of naive CD8+ T cells sorted from blood. These receptors were obtained from a man aged 18-30 years in good health.

This sequence joins TRBV6-5 and TRBJ2-7; perhaps TRBD2 as D (6 bases). The V end was cut by 0 bases, the J end by 6 bases, with 18 bases between. The CDR3 has 16 amino acids. Germline V gives CDR1 MNHEY, CDR2 SVGAGI. CDR3 sequence (DNA): TGTGCCAGCAGTTACTCGGAGGGCTCGGCGGGCTTCGAGCAGTACTTC. This encodes CASSYSEGSAGFEQYF.

In this sample, this clone turned up once. CDR3 loop: CASSNGGNEQFF. The DNA for the CDR3 is TGTGCCAGCAGTAACGGTGGCAATGAGCAGTTCTTC. The chain has TRBV6-5 and TRBJ2-1; D gene uncertain. The CDR3 contains 12 residues. Germline lookup yields CDR1 MNHEY and CDR2 SVGAGI. V lost 5 bases to trimming and J lost 6 bases, with 8 bases between them.

This sequence joins TRBV6-5 and TRBJ1-5; D gene uncertain. CDR3 length equals 12 residues. V lost 9 bases to trimming and J lost 0 bases, with 6 bases between them. Germline lookup yields CDR1 MNHEY and CDR2 SVGAGI. The CDR3 here is CASSDSNQPQHF. In DNA, the CDR3 is TGTGCCAGTTCTGATAGCAATCAGCCCCAGCATTTT.

The chain is built from TRBV7-9 and TRBJ2-1, with a tentative D call TRBD1 (5 bases). The CDR3 consists of 11 residues. The V end was cut by 5 bases, the J end by 9 bases, with 8 bases between. Germline V gene data show CDR1 as SEHNR and CDR2 as FQNEAQ (reference sequence). This CDR3 reads CASSQGSEQFF. CDR3 in DNA: TGTGCCAGCAGCCAGGGCAGTGAGCAGTTCTTC. Looking up the rest from reference TRBV7-9 and TRBJ2-1 gives the full variable domain: DTGVSQNPRHKITKRGQNVTFRCDPISEHNRLYWYRQTLGQGPEFLTYFQNEAQLEKSRLLSDRFSAERPKGSFSTLEIQRTEQGDSAMYLCASSQGSEQFFGPGTRLTVL.

A word on this clone: The sample contains more than one DNA sequence encoding this CDR3. The gene calls are TRBV13 and TRBJ2-5; TRBD2 might be the D (6 bases). This CDR3 has 13 amino acids. Germline CDR1 is PRHDT and CDR2 is FYEKMQ (reference sequence). Trimming cost V 2 bases and J 5 bases, with 9 bases left between them. CDR3 amino acids: CASSLPSEETQYF. In nucleotides, the CDR3 is TGTGCCAGCAGCTTACCTAGCGAGGAGACCCAGTACTTC.

The chain couples TRBV27 to TRBJ2-2; D remains ambiguous. In germline, CDR1 is MNHEY, CDR2 SMNVEV (reference sequence). The CDR3 contains 14 residues. Trimming removed 4 bases from V and 8 bases from J, with 14 bases in between. CDR3: CASSWVKRSGELFF. The DNA for the CDR3 is TGTGCCAGCAGTTGGGTCAAGCGTTCAGGGGAGCTGTTTTTT.

This clone was seen only once. The chain couples TRBV10-3 to TRBJ2-1, with 7 bases aligning to TRBD2. Germline V gives CDR1 ENHRY, CDR2 SYGVKD. Unmatched junction bases numbered 4, after V lost 11 bases and J lost 6 bases. The CDR3 sequence is 11 residues long. As DNA, the CDR3 is TGTGCCTCGGGGGAGGGCAATGAGCAGTTCTTC. Its translation is CASGEGNEQFF.

In regard to this clone: The sample holds other DNA sequences that translate to the same CDR3. This chain uses TRBV2 with TRBJ2-7, with D unclear. The germline V gene has CDR1 SNHLY and CDR2 FYNNEI. Trimming took 1 base from V and 0 from J, leaving 7 bases between them. The CDR3 runs 14 residues. CDR3 bases: TGTGCCAGCAGTGAAGGGGCAGGCTCCTACGAGCAGTACTTC. Its translation: CASSEGAGSYEQYF.

This clone showed up just once. V usage is TRBV6-5 and J usage is TRBJ1-6; D perhaps matches TRBD1 (6 bases). Germline CDR1 reads MNHEY; CDR2 reads SVGAGI. CDR3 size: 13 residues. The ends were cut back, 4 bases at V and 10 bases at J, with 11 bases in the middle. The CDR3 bases are TGTGCCAGCAGTTCCACAGGGTACTCACCCCTCCACTTT. Translation gives CASSSTGYSPLHF.

This rearrangement joins TRBV10-2 to TRBJ2-3, with D unclear. The V gene lost 6 bases and the J gene lost 2 bases, with 12 bases spanning the gap. The V gene's germline CDR1 is WSHSY and CDR2 SAAADI. CDR3 length equals 14 residues. Here the CDR3 reads CASSRLSYTDTQYF. DNA for the CDR3: TGCGCCAGCAGCCGGCTGTCTTACACAGATACGCAGTATTTT.

J is TRBJ2-1 and V is TRBV5-6; the D gene is possibly TRBD1 (5 bases). V was shortened by 4 bases and J by 1 base, with 15 bases between the two germline ends. The germline gives CDR1 SGHDT, CDR2 YYEEEE. The CDR3 is made up of 16 amino acids. CDR3 sequence: CASSREDTLSYNEQFF. The DNA for the CDR3 is TGTGCCAGCAGCCGAGAGGACACTCTATCCTACAATGAGCAGTTCTTC.

A remark on this clone: The sample has other DNA sequences that encode this CDR3 too. The V call is TRBV27, the J call TRBJ1-1; perhaps TRBD1 as D (5 bases). The CDR3 contains 13 residues. Between the trimmed V and J ends, which lost 5 bases and 1 base, there was a span of 8 bases. From germline, CDR1 is MNHEY and CDR2 SMNVEV (reference sequence). CDR3 in amino acids: CASSPGTNTEAFF. The CDR3 DNA reads TGTGCCAGCAGTCCGGGGACGAACACTGAAGCTTTCTTT.

DNA for the CDR3: TGTGCCAGCTCAACCGGACTAGCGGGGACCGGGGAGCTGTTTTTT. It specifies CASSTGLAGTGELFF. J is TRBJ2-2 and V is TRBV18; 12 bases align to TRBD2. This CDR3 has 15 amino acids. Per the germline V gene, CDR1 is KGHSH and CDR2 is LQKENI. The V gene end was trimmed by 5 bases and the J gene end by 5 bases; junction bases not matched to a gene: 3.

J is TRBJ2-7 and V is TRBV6-5; D gene uncertain. This CDR3 spans 14 amino acids. Trimming took 1 base from V and 2 from J, leaving 9 bases between them. Germline V gene lookup returns CDR1 MNHEY and CDR2 SVGAGI. Here the CDR3 DNA reads TGTGCCAGCAGTTACTTACTCACCCCCTACGAGCAGTACTTC. It translates to CASSYLLTPYEQYF.

Of note for this clone: Other DNA sequences in this specimen translate into the identical CDR3. The chain is built from TRBV27 and TRBJ2-1; D is undetermined. Germline loops: CDR1 MNHEY, CDR2 SMNVEV (reference sequence). The V end was cut by 3 bases, the J end by 4 bases, with 7 bases between. CDR3 size: 13 residues. The CDR3 DNA is TGTGCCAGCAGTTTTGGGCCTTACAATGAGCAGTTCTTC. Encoded protein: CASSFGPYNEQFF.

The chain has TRBV5-4 and TRBJ2-7, with D uncertain. The CDR3 has 14 amino acids. Germline CDR1 is SGHNT and CDR2 is YYREEE (reference sequence). V was trimmed by 0 bases and J by 2 bases, leaving 9 bases between them. The CDR3 DNA reads as TGTGCCAGCAGCTTGGGTGAAAATCCCTACGAGCAGTACTTC. Protein: CASSLGENPYEQYF.

As regards this clone: The limits of the CDR3 on the DNA are not certain, so only TCRdb's listed CDR3 is given. The gene calls are TRBV6-5 and TRBJ1-6. Germline V gene lookup returns CDR1 MNHEY and CDR2 SVGAGI. The CDR3 spans 15 residues, counting both ends. CDR3: CASSTSFTDNSPLHF.

J is TRBJ2-5 and V is TRBV7-6; D is perhaps TRBD2 (5 bases). V was shortened by 5 bases and J by 5 bases, with 18 bases between the two germline ends. This CDR3 comprises 15 residues. Germline values: CDR1 SGHVS, CDR2 FNYEAQ. CDR3 in DNA: TGTGCCAGCAGCCCCGTGAGAAATGGAGGCGAGACCCAGTACTTC. As protein: CASSPVRNGGETQYF.

The chain combines TRBV6-5 with TRBJ2-3, with TRBD2 identical over 8 bases. The CDR3 is 15 residues long. CDR1 and CDR2 (germline): MNHEY, SVGAGI. V lost 4 bases and J lost 5; bases outside the gene matches: 8. The CDR3 nucleotides are TGTGCCAGCAGTTCCTATGTAGCGGGAAAAGATACGCAGTATTTT. It encodes CASSSYVAGKDTQYF.

This clone was detected only once. V usage is TRBV7-9 and J usage is TRBJ1-1; a weak D match, TRBD1 (6 bases). This CDR3 is 12 amino acids long. The V end lost 5 bases, the J end lost 6 bases, and 10 bases lay between the germline ends. Per the germline V gene, CDR1 is SEHNR and CDR2 is FQNEAQ (reference sequence). CDR3 sequence (DNA): TGTGCCAGCAGCCGGGGGGGCGCTGAAGCTTTCTTT. This sequence encodes CASSRGGAEAFF.

This chain joins TRBV6-6 and TRBJ1-5, with 9 bases identical to TRBD1. The CDR3 sequence is 15 residues long. CDR1 MNHNY and CDR2 SVGAGI come from the germline V gene (reference sequence). V lost 3 bases and J lost 5; bases outside the gene matches: 5. CDR3 DNA sequence: TGTGCCAGCAGTTATCTCTGGACAGGGGATCAGCCCCAGCATTTT. Protein sequence: CASSYLWTGDQPQHF.

The rearrangement links TRBV19 to TRBJ1-2; D gene uncertain. The CDR3 extends over 10 amino acids. Germline assignment: CDR1 LNHDA and CDR2 SQIVND (reference sequence). Trimming took 10 bases from V and 2 from J, leaving 5 bases between them. The CDR3: CATWNYGYTF. The DNA for the CDR3 is TGTGCCACCTGGAACTATGGCTACACCTTC.

The J gene is TRBJ2-1, the V gene TRBV27; TRBD2 is a possible D gene (5 bases). The germline V and J ends were trimmed by 3 bases and 10 bases, with 16 bases remaining between them. The length of the CDR3 is 14 residues. The germline V gene encodes CDR1 MNHEY and CDR2 SMNVEV (reference sequence). The CDR3 nucleotides read TGTGCCAGCAGTTTGGTTGGTAGCGCCGAGGAGCAGTTCTTC. This encodes CASSLVGSAEEQFF.

The gene calls are TRBV6-5 and TRBJ2-5; D is possibly TRBD2 (6 bases). Looked up from germline, CDR1 is MNHEY and CDR2 is SVGAGI. Trimming shortened V by 6 bases and J by 3 bases, and 14 bases separated the two germline ends. This CDR3 has 14 residues. CDR3 nucleotide sequence: TGTGCCAGCAGCTTCATCGGCGGGGAAGAGACCCAGTACTTC. Protein sequence: CASSFIGGEETQYF.

This rearrangement joins TRBV29-1 to TRBJ1-5, with a weak D call TRBD1 (5 bases). Germline V lookup: CDR1 SQVTM, CDR2 ANQGSEA. CDR3 length: 14 residues. Trimming removed 0 bases from V and 6 bases from J, with 12 bases in between. The CDR3 coding sequence is TGCAGCGTTGAAGAAGTGGGGACGGGTCAGCCCCAGCATTTT. The encoded protein is CSVEEVGTGQPQHF.

The chain combines TRBV28 with TRBJ1-1; D perhaps matches TRBD1 (5 bases). CDR3 length equals 14 residues. Germline CDR1 and CDR2: MDHEN and SYDVKM. Trimming removed 6 bases at V and 0 bases at J, with 11 bases between. The chain's CDR3 is CASRSTVMNTEAFF. The CDR3 region has the DNA TGTGCCAGCAGATCGACAGTCATGAACACTGAAGCTTTCTTT.

V gene TRBV5-6 combines with J gene TRBJ2-7; D is ambiguous. Per germline, CDR1 SGHDT and CDR2 YYEEEE. The CDR3 is 15 residues long. V was cut by 4 bases and J by 0 bases, with 14 bases left in between. The CDR3 nucleotides read TGTGCCAGCAGCACGAAGCTCGCCCGCTCCTACGAGCAGTACTTC. Its protein is CASSTKLARSYEQYF.

The V gene is TRBV4-1, the J gene TRBJ2-1; a weak D match, TRBD1 (5 bases). Looked up from germline, CDR1 is MGHRA and CDR2 is YSYEKL. CDR3 size: 15 residues. Trimming cost V 4 bases and J 0 bases, with 10 bases left between them. The CDR3 nucleotides read TGCGCCAGCAGCCTTCAGGGTAGCTCCTACAATGAGCAGTTCTTC. It translates to CASSLQGSSYNEQFF.

V and J are TRBV30 and TRBJ1-6; D uncertain. Trimming shortened V by 2 bases and J by 10 bases, and 9 bases separated the two germline ends. The germline V gene has CDR1 GTSNPN and CDR2 SVGIG (reference sequence). The CDR3 spans 12 residues. CDR3 residues: CAWSPGGSPLHF. The CDR3 DNA follows: TGTGCCTGGAGTCCGGGCGGGTCACCCCTCCACTTT.

This clone was detected once. The CDR3: CASSDYEELYEQYF. Written as DNA, the CDR3 is TGTGCCAGCAGTGACTATGAGGAGCTTTACGAGCAGTACTTC. This chain joins TRBV6-1 and TRBJ2-7, with D uncertain. The CDR3 is 14 residues long. Germline CDR1 is MNHNS and CDR2 is SASEGT. V dropped 3 bases and J dropped 4 bases, with 13 bases sitting between them.

The chain couples TRBV7-9 to TRBJ2-1, with D hard to call. CDR1 SEHNR and CDR2 FQNEAQ come from the germline V gene (reference sequence). Trimming left V 0 bases short and J 8 bases short, with 8 bases between. The CDR3 has 13 amino acids. Here the CDR3 reads CASSLAATDEQFF. The CDR3 DNA is TGTGCCAGCAGCTTAGCGGCTACCGATGAGCAGTTCTTC.